The 29 T cell receptor beta chains below all came from one sample that was sequenced in a study of human T cells and chemical hapten exposure. Specified time point: pre-sensitization, week 0. Treatment given: therapeutic diphenylcyclopropenone sensitization with weekly scalp DPC. One entry per CDR3 protein, called by TCRdb with MiXCR from the RACE reads. The repertoire holds more than 300,000 distinct CDR3 sequences, with around 5.5% as singletons. Sequenced here: whole blood, sampled in connection with sensitization to the hapten diphenylcyclopropenone (DPC). Every receptor here comes from a woman aged 18-29 years with alopecia areata. Some clones in this sample may be carry-over from other donors' samples.

This clonotype was picked up many times. The rearrangement joins TRBV10-2 to TRBJ1-4, with a weak D call TRBD1 (6 bases). Germline V lookup: CDR1 WSHSY, CDR2 SAAADI. The germline V and J ends were trimmed by 2 bases and 5 bases, with 6 bases remaining between them. This CDR3 comprises 13 residues. In DNA, the CDR3 is TGCGCCAGCAGTGAGAGGGGGAATGAAAAACTGTTTTTT. Amino acids: CASSERGNEKLFF.

This clonotype has a count of ten or more. The V call is TRBV20-1, the J call TRBJ2-3, with D uncertain. Germline V gene data show CDR1 as DFQATT and CDR2 as SNEGSKA (reference sequence). The CDR3 covers 14 residues. V was shortened by 4 bases and J by 0 bases, with 11 bases between the two germline ends. The CDR3 protein is CSAIADSSTDTQYF. CDR3 in DNA: TGCAGTGCTATAGCAGATAGCAGCACAGATACGCAGTATTTT.

This clonotype was seen ten or more times. J is TRBJ1-5 and V is TRBV6-1; weak D call: TRBD1 (6 bases). This CDR3 is 17 amino acids long. The V gene lost 3 bases and the J gene lost 2 bases, with 17 bases spanning the gap. Germline V gene sequence: CDR1 MNHNS, CDR2 SASEGT. This CDR3 reads CASSERRGGRGNQPQHF. CDR3 bases: TGTGCCAGCAGTGAGCGGAGGGGGGGAAGAGGCAATCAGCCCCAGCATTTT.

The sample holds many counts of this clonotype. V and J are TRBV7-8 and TRBJ2-3, with 7 nucleotides matching TRBD1. V was pared by 5 bases and J by 0 bases, with 11 bases of the junction left unmatched. Germline values: CDR1 SGHVS, CDR2 FQNEAQ. The length of the CDR3 is 17 residues. CDR3 in DNA: TGTGCCAGCAGCCGGGACAGACTTGGCGCTAGCACAGATACGCAGTATTTT. This codes for CASSRDRLGASTDTQYF. Filled out from reference TRBV7-8 and TRBJ2-3, the complete variable domain reads GAGVSQSPRYKVAKRGQDVALRCDPISGHVSLFWYQQALGQGPEFLTYFQNEAQLDKSGLPSDRFFAERPEGSVSTLKIQRTQQEDSAVYLCASSRDRLGASTDTQYFGPGTRLTVL.

This clonotype was detected many times. The V gene is TRBV2, the J gene TRBJ1-2; D uncertain. The germline CDR1 and CDR2 sequences are SNHLY and FYNNEI. This CDR3 has 17 amino acids. Trimming took 0 bases from V and 2 from J, leaving 16 bases between them. The CDR3 region is CASSEAFDYAGNYGYTF. The CDR3 region has the DNA TGTGCCAGCAGTGAAGCCTTCGACTACGCCGGGAACTATGGCTACACCTTC.

This clonotype has more than one count but fewer than ten. The chain joins TRBV7-8 to TRBJ2-1; either TRBD1 or TRBD2 may supply D (5 bases each). CDR3 length equals 15 residues. Deletions cut 1 base from V and 8 bases from J, with 15 bases between. From germline, CDR1 is SGHVS and CDR2 FQNEAQ. CDR3 DNA: TGTGCCAGCAGCTTAGGGGGCAGGGCGGGCGATGAGCAGTTCTTC. Translation: CASSLGGRAGDEQFF.

This clonotype was observed at least ten times. The rearrangement joins TRBV6-5 to TRBJ1-2; no clear D gene. V was shortened by 6 bases and J by 5 bases, with 10 bases between the two germline ends. The CDR3 sequence is 12 residues long. The germline gives CDR1 MNHEY, CDR2 SVGAGI. The CDR3 nucleotides are TGTGCCAGCAGGATGGGCCAATATGGCTACACCTTC. Residues: CASRMGQYGYTF.

The chain employs TRBV18 and TRBJ1-1, with D uncertain. The CDR3 is 14 residues long. Germline CDR1 KGHSH, CDR2 LQKENI. V lost 3 bases to trimming and J lost 2 bases, with 10 bases between them. CDR3 in amino acids: CASSPAGYNTEAFF. The CDR3, as DNA: TGTGCCAGCTCACCCGCCGGGTATAACACTGAAGCTTTCTTT. Supplemented by reference TRBV18 and TRBJ1-1, the full variable domain reads NAGVMQNPRHLVRRRGQEARLRCSPMKGHSHVYWYRQLPEEGLKFMVYLQKENIIDESGMPKERFSAEFPKEGPSILRIQQVVRGDSAAYFCASSPAGYNTEAFFGQGTRLTVV.

This clonotype was counted at least ten times. V usage is TRBV11-2 and J usage is TRBJ2-1, with TRBD2 identical over 13 bases. Per the germline V gene, CDR1 is SGHAT and CDR2 is FQNNGV. The trim removed 5 bases at V and 2 bases at J, leaving 15 bases unmatched. This CDR3 has 20 amino acids. CDR3 nucleotide sequence: TGTGCCAGCAGCACCCAGCCCCTGACTAGCGGGGGGACCGCCTACAATGAGCAGTTCTTC. Translated, it gives CASSTQPLTSGGTAYNEQFF.

The chain employs TRBV20-1 and TRBJ2-6; D remains unclear. V was pared by 5 bases and J by 1 base, with 9 bases between. The length of the CDR3 is 14 residues. CDR1 is DFQATT, CDR2 SNEGSKA, per germline (reference sequence). This CDR3 reads CSAAMASGANVLTF. For the CDR3, the DNA is TGCAGTGCTGCAATGGCTTCTGGGGCCAACGTCCTGACTTTC.

This clonotype came up many times. The chain carries TRBV6-1 and TRBJ1-2; TRBD1 matches at 8 bases. V shed 3 bases and J 0 bases; nucleotides not matched to a gene: 3. The CDR3 is made up of 15 amino acids. CDR1 MNHNS and CDR2 SASEGT come from the germline V gene. Here the CDR3 DNA reads TGTGCCAGCAGTGATGGGACAGGTCCTAACTATGGCTACACCTTC. Translating it yields CASSDGTGPNYGYTF.

This clonotype has at least ten counts. The chain has TRBV5-1 and TRBJ2-3; weak D call: TRBD2 (6 bases). Trimming removed 5 bases from V and 0 bases from J, with 19 bases in between. Per germline, CDR1 SGHRS and CDR2 YFSETQ. The CDR3 length is 17 residues. In DNA form, the CDR3 reads TGCGCCAGCAGTTCTACCCCCGGCGGGGTAAGCACAGATACGCAGTATTTT. It codes for CASSSTPGGVSTDTQYF.

This clonotype was seen repeatedly, ten times or more. The gene calls are TRBV3-1 and TRBJ2-3, with 13 positions matching TRBD2. V was pared by 1 base and J by 5 bases, with 3 bases of the junction left unmatched. Per germline, CDR1 LGHDT and CDR2 YNNKEL (reference sequence). This CDR3 region has 16 residues. This chain's CDR3 is CASSQGTSGGGDTQYF. DNA of the CDR3: TGTGCCAGCAGCCAAGGGACTAGCGGGGGCGGAGATACGCAGTATTTT.

The rearrangement uses TRBV11-1 and TRBJ2-5; the D gene is possibly TRBD1 (6 bases). The CDR3 is made up of 15 amino acids. V was shortened by 1 base and J by 5 bases, with 14 bases between the two germline ends. The germline V gene has CDR1 SGHAT and CDR2 FQDESV (reference sequence). The CDR3 is CASSLEGGEKETQYF. As DNA, the CDR3 is TGTGCCAGCAGCTTAGAAGGGGGAGAAAAGGAGACCCAGTACTTC.

This clonotype was counted only a few times. The chain employs TRBV10-3 and TRBJ2-1; D might be TRBD2 (7 bases). This CDR3 comprises 21 residues. V lost 10 bases and J lost 7, with 41 bases in between. Germline values: CDR1 ENHRY, CDR2 SYGVKD. The CDR3 DNA reads TGTGCCACCTCCTCGTTTTCGGAAAAAGTGGGAGGGGGGCTCCTGAGAAATGAGCAGTTCTTC. This sequence encodes CATSSFSEKVGGGLLRNEQFF.

This clonotype appeared a few times. V gene TRBV12-3 or TRBV12-4 combines with J gene TRBJ2-3; tentative D call: TRBD2 (5 bases). The CDR3 is 15 amino acids. Trimming took 2 bases from V and 4 from J, leaving 13 bases between them. This CDR3 is CASSLYSRGADTQYF. The CDR3, as DNA: TGTGCCAGCAGTTTATACTCCCGGGGAGCAGATACGCAGTATTTT.

The chain employs TRBV4-2 and TRBJ2-3; D remains ambiguous. V was trimmed by 0 bases and J by 8 bases, leaving 9 bases between them. The CDR3 has 13 amino acids. The V gene's germline CDR1 is LGHNA and CDR2 YNFKEQ. The CDR3 DNA sequence: TGTGCCAGCAGCCAAGATGGCGTCGGTACGCAGTATTTT. This encodes CASSQDGVGTQYF.

The CDR3 region has the DNA TGTGCCAGCAGCCAGGGACCCGCGAGGGAGCAGTACTTC. This translates into CASSQGPAREQYF. This sequence joins TRBV11-3 and TRBJ2-7; D is tentatively TRBD1 or TRBD2 (5 bases each). The CDR3 runs 13 residues. Trimming left V 5 bases short and J 7 bases short, with 15 bases between. Germline loops: CDR1 SGHNT, CDR2 YENEEA. Drawing the rest from reference TRBV11-3 and TRBJ2-7, the complete variable domain is EAGVVQSPRYKIIEKKQPVAFWCNPISGHNTLYWYLQNLGQGPELLIRYENEEAVDDSQLPKDRFSAERLKGVDSTLKIQPAELGDSAVYLCASSQGPAREQYFGPGTRLTVT.

This clonotype was detected only a few times. The rearrangement links TRBV12-3 or TRBV12-4 to TRBJ2-1; weak D call: TRBD1 (6 bases). Deletions cut 6 bases from V and 8 bases from J, with 20 bases between. This CDR3 is 15 amino acids long. This CDR3 reads CASRMTGIHRDEQFF. The CDR3 region has the DNA TGTGCCAGCAGGATGACAGGCATTCATCGTGATGAGCAGTTCTTC.

V usage is TRBV18 and J usage is TRBJ2-4, with D hard to call. The CDR3 has 17 amino acids. Per the germline V gene, CDR1 is KGHSH and CDR2 is LQKENI. The V and J ends lost 2 bases and 0 bases respectively, with 14 bases between them. The CDR3 region has the DNA TGTGCCAGCTCACCAAGTCATGGTGGTTTAGCCAAAAACATTCAGTACTTC. The encoded protein is CASSPSHGGLAKNIQYF.

This clonotype was seen only a few times. The gene calls are TRBV28 and TRBJ2-1; the match to TRBD1 covers 9 bases. Unmatched junction bases numbered 14, after V lost 5 bases and J lost 9 bases. CDR3 length equals 16 residues. The V gene's germline CDR1 is MDHEN and CDR2 SYDVKM. CDR3 residues: CASSQTGGDFYLEQFF. The CDR3 DNA reads as TGTGCCAGCAGTCAGACAGGGGGAGATTTCTACCTTGAGCAGTTCTTC.

V and J are TRBV4-1 and TRBJ2-5; 7 nucleotides match TRBD2. Per the germline V gene, CDR1 is MGHRA and CDR2 is YSYEKL. The CDR3 has 15 residues. The V gene end was trimmed by 8 bases and the J gene end by 3 bases; junction bases not matched to a gene: 12. CDR3 in amino acids: CASRPVGGGEETQYF. The CDR3 DNA reads as TGCGCCAGCCGGCCTGTGGGCGGGGGAGAAGAGACCCAGTACTTC.

J is TRBJ1-5 and V is TRBV4-1; possibly TRBD1 for D (5 bases). The CDR3 consists of 15 residues. Germline V gene data show CDR1 as MGHRA and CDR2 as YSYEKL. The V end was cut by 1 base, the J end by 3 bases, with 10 bases between. The CDR3 sequence is CASSQGPGNNQPQHF. In nucleotides, the CDR3 is TGCGCCAGCAGCCAAGGTCCAGGGAACAATCAGCCCCAGCATTTT.

This clonotype was seen many times. The V gene is TRBV2, the J gene TRBJ2-1; 8 positions match TRBD2. The CDR3 covers 9 residues. The V gene's germline CDR1 is SNHLY and CDR2 FYNNEI. Trimming removed 10 bases from V and 12 bases from J; junction bases left unmatched: 2. CDR3 in DNA: TGTGCCACCAGCGGGGGGCAGTTCTTC. It encodes CATSGGQFF.

This clonotype showed up just a few times. The chain carries TRBV12-3 or TRBV12-4 and TRBJ1-2; D unclear. The CDR3 spans 14 residues. Trimming took 5 bases from V and 8 from J, leaving 18 bases between them. The CDR3 bases are TGTGCCAGCAGTCCCGCAAGCCTGGGGAGGGGCTACACCTTC. It specifies CASSPASLGRGYTF.

This clonotype was detected ten times or more. The CDR3 sequence: CASSEAIPGLAVYEQFF. CDR3 nucleotide sequence: TGTGCCAGCAGTGAAGCGATACCGGGACTAGCTGTCTATGAGCAGTTCTTC. The rearrangement joins TRBV2 to TRBJ2-1, with TRBD2 matching 9 bases. J gave up 8 bases and V 0 bases, and 11 bases lay outside the gene matches. CDR1 and CDR2 from the germline V gene are SNHLY and FYNNEI. CDR3 length: 17 residues.

This clonotype was seen more than once but under ten times. The J gene is TRBJ2-2, the V gene TRBV10-3, with no clear D. The V and J ends lost 7 bases and 1 base respectively, with 4 bases between them. Germline V gene data show CDR1 as ENHRY and CDR2 as SYGVKD. This CDR3 has 12 amino acids. CDR3 loop: CAITVNTGELFF. The CDR3 bases are TGTGCCATCACCGTGAACACCGGGGAGCTGTTTTTT.

This clonotype was seen a few times. This rearrangement joins TRBV2 to TRBJ1-5; 7 bases line up with TRBD1. V trimming: 7 bases; J trimming: 1 base; junction bases outside the gene matches: 4. The CDR3 covers 14 residues. Per the germline V gene, CDR1 is SNHLY and CDR2 is FYNNEI. The CDR3 DNA reads as TGTGCCAGCAACAGGGGCGAAAGCAATCAGCCCCAGCATTTT. Amino acids: CASNRGESNQPQHF.

The sample holds a few counts of this clonotype. This chain connects TRBV4-2 to TRBJ2-1; TRBD2 agrees at 8 bases. Germline-derived CDR1 and CDR2 are LGHNA and YNFKEQ. This CDR3 comprises 17 residues. Trimming removed 0 bases from V and 12 bases from J; junction bases left unmatched: 16. Here the CDR3 reads CASSQDRGSGEGEGQFF. DNA of the CDR3: TGTGCCAGCAGCCAAGATCGTGGTAGCGGGGAAGGCGAGGGGCAGTTCTTC.